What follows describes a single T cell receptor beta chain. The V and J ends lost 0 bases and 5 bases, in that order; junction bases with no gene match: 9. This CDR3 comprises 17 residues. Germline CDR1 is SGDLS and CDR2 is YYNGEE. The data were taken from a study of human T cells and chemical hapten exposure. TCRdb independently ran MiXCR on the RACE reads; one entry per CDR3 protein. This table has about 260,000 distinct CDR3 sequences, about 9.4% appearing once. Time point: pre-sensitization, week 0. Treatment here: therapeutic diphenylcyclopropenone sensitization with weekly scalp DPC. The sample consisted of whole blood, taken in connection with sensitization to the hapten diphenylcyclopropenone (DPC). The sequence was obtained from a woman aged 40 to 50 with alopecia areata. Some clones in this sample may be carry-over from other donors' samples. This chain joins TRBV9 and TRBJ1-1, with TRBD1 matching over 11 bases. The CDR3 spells CASSVGTGTGGHTEAFF. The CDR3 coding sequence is TGTGCCAGCAGCGTAGGTACCGGGACAGGGGGTCATACTGAAGCTTTCTTT.